These T cell receptor beta chains were read from a single sample in a study of blood T cell repertoires in COVID-19. Libraries were prepared by immunoSEQ multiplex PCR; TCRdb keeps only in-frame clonotypes and omits some of them. The sample shows around 160,000 clones, roughly 84% of them seen only once. The sequenced sample consisted of PBMCs or T cells enriched from blood (not recorded which). The receptors derive from a woman aged 60-75 years who had recovered from COVID-19. Each CDR3 is given with its conserved first and last residue. The D gene is left open where the match is weak. Expanded clones get a size class; other rows say once, few or many, or leave the size out.

DNA	CDR3	D	J	size	V
TGCGCCAGCAGCTTGGGGTTTAGGGACAGTTATTCACCCCTCCACTTT	CASSLGFRDSYSPLHF	TRBD1	TRBJ1-6	NA	TRBV5-1
TGCGCCAGCAGTGAGTCGACTAGCGGGGGGGCCCGGGAGACCCAGTACTTC	CASSESTSGGARETQYF	TRBD2	TRBJ2-5	NA	TRBV10-2
TGCGCCAGCAGTGACGATTTTTGGGCTGACACAGATACGCAGTATTTT	CASSDDFWADTDTQYF	NA	TRBJ2-3	once	TRBV10-1
TGCAGCGTTGAGATGACAGGGACAAACTATGGCTACACCTTC	CSVEMTGTNYGYTF	TRBD1	TRBJ1-2	once	TRBV29-1
TGTGCCAGCAGCGCAGCTAGCGGGGGGGCCACGACAGATACGCAGTATTTT	CASSAASGGATTDTQYF	TRBD2	TRBJ2-3	NA	TRBV9
TGTGCCAGCAGTTTCCGGGATTTCGGGGATACGCAGTATTTT	CASSFRDFGDTQYF	NA	TRBJ2-3	NA	TRBV2
TGTGCCAGCAGGCCCTCGGGGGGTTCCTCCTACAATGAGCAGTTCTTC	CASRPSGGSSYNEQFF	TRBD2	TRBJ2-1	NA	TRBV7-2
TGTGCCAGCATCTTACAATCAGGGTATGAAAAACTGTTTTTT	CASILQSGYEKLFF	NA	TRBJ1-4	NA	TRBV2
TGTGCCAGCAGCTTGCGTGGGGGCGCGGGCATGAACACTGAAGCTTTCTTT	CASSLRGGAGMNTEAFF	NA	TRBJ1-1	NA	TRBV5-8
TGTGCCAGCTCACCGCGCCTAACAGGGACGGATTCACCCCTCCACTTT	CASSPRLTGTDSPLHF	NA	TRBJ1-6	NA	TRBV18
TGTGCCATCATGGCAAGCGGGAAGACCTACAATGAGCAGTTCTTC	CAIMASGKTYNEQFF	TRBD2	TRBJ2-1	NA	TRBV10-3
TGTGCCAGTAGTATAAGACACCTTCTCCCCTACGAGCAGTACTTC	CASSIRHLLPYEQYF	NA	TRBJ2-7	few	TRBV19
TGTGCCAGCAGCCTATCAATCTCTGACAGCCGTGGGAACATTCAGTACTTC	CASSLSISDSRGNIQYF	NA	TRBJ2-4	NA	TRBV13
TGTGCCAGCAGTTTCGCGGCCTACGAGCAGTACTTC	CASSFAAYEQYF	NA	TRBJ2-7	NA	TRBV28
TGTGCCAGCAAGGGAGAACTGAACACTGAAGCTTTCTTT	CASKGELNTEAFF	NA	TRBJ1-1	NA	TRBV2
TGTGCCAGCAGCAGATATAGCGGGAGTGAGCAGTTCTTC	CASSRYSGSEQFF	TRBD2	TRBJ2-1	few	TRBV7-6
TGTGCCAGCAGCCGGAGGGGGGGCCTCGATAGCAATCAGCCCCAGCATTTT	CASSRRGGLDSNQPQHF	NA	TRBJ1-5	NA	TRBV5-6
TGCAGCGTTGAACCGGGAGGTTATGGCTACACCTTC	CSVEPGGYGYTF	NA	TRBJ1-2	NA	TRBV29-1
TGTGCCAGTAGTATAAGTAACGGTGACTATGGCTACACCTTC	CASSISNGDYGYTF	NA	TRBJ1-2	NA	TRBV19
TGTGCCAGTAGTATGACAGGAACCTACGAGCAGTACTTC	CASSMTGTYEQYF	NA	TRBJ2-7	NA	TRBV19
TGTGCCAGCAGTACCCAGACTAGCGGGAGGGAGACCCAGTACTTC	CASSTQTSGRETQYF	TRBD2	TRBJ2-5	NA	TRBV6-2/TRBV6-3
TGTGCCATCAGTGAGAGGGGGGGAGCGTCCGGGGAGCTGTTTTTT	CAISERGGASGELFF	NA	TRBJ2-2	many	TRBV10-3
TGTGCCAGTAGTGCAAGGGACAGGGTCTATGGCTACACCTTC	CASSARDRVYGYTF	TRBD1	TRBJ1-2	few	TRBV19
TGTGCCAGCAGAAGCGGGGACCAAGAGACCCAGTACTTC	CASRSGDQETQYF	TRBD2	TRBJ2-5	NA	TRBV2
TGTGCCAGCAGCACGCGCATCGGGGATACGCAGTATTTT	CASSTRIGDTQYF	NA	TRBJ2-3	NA	TRBV7-6
TGCGCCAGCAGCCGTAGGACAGGGATAAGCGAGCAGTACTTC	CASSRRTGISEQYF	TRBD1	TRBJ2-7	NA	TRBV4-1
TGTGCCAGCAGCCGCTCCGGGACAGGGCTTCAATCGAACACTGAAGCTTTCTTT	CASSRSGTGLQSNTEAFF	TRBD1	TRBJ1-1	NA	TRBV5-6
TGTGCCAGCAGTTTCGGACTAGGGCAGAATGAGCAGTTCTTC	CASSFGLGQNEQFF	TRBD2	TRBJ2-1	NA	TRBV3-1/TRBV3-2
TGCGCCAGCAGTTCAGGGGGCATCAATTCACCCCTCCACTTT	CASSSGGINSPLHF	TRBD1	TRBJ1-6	NA	TRBV5-1
TGTGCCAGCTCACCGGGTTCTAGCGGGAGCCAAGAGACCCAGTACTTC	CASSPGSSGSQETQYF	TRBD2	TRBJ2-5	NA	TRBV18
TGTGCCAGCTCACCAAGTTTACTAGCGGGAAAAGATGAGCAGTTCTTC	CASSPSLLAGKDEQFF	TRBD2	TRBJ2-1	NA	TRBV18